Reported below is one TCR beta chain. The length of the CDR3 is 13 residues. Trimming removed 3 bases at V and 4 bases at J, with 8 bases between. Germline lookup yields CDR1 SGHAT and CDR2 FQNNGV. The repertoire was sequenced with immunoSEQ multiplex PCR; TCRdb's copy has only in-frame clones and lacks some. The sample consists of 170,000 or so clones, about nine tenths of them appearing once. This sample is drawn from a study of blood T cell repertoires in COVID-19. The chain uses TRBV11-2 and TRBJ2-3, with TRBD2 as a possible D gene (5 bases). The TCR originated in a man between 18 and 29 years old who had recovered from COVID-19. The sample comprised peripheral blood. The CDR3 region has the DNA TGTGCCAGCAGCTTCGGGAACTCAGATACGCAGTATTTT. Its translation is CASSFGNSDTQYF. The whole variable domain, filled in from reference TRBV11-2 and TRBJ2-3, reads EAGVAQSPRYKIIEKRQSVAFWCNPISGHATLYWYQQILGQGPKLLIQFQNNGVVDDSQLPKDRFSAERLKGVDSTLKIQPAKLEDSAVYLCASSFGNSDTQYFGPGTRLTVL.